Included here is one T cell receptor (beta chain) sequence, with context. The record originates from a study of shared T cell receptors in the human thymus. Clones were read by immunoSEQ multiplex PCR, and TCRdb kept only the in-frame ones, dropping some. The sample records over 650,000 clones, around 87% being singletons. V dropped 3 bases and J dropped 1 base, with 13 bases sitting between them. This CDR3 has 15 amino acids. Germline values: CDR1 SGDLS, CDR2 YYNGEE. The sample was also linked to a second study, of human thymus T cells.

The clonotype comes from a boy under two years old with a congenital heart defect. Sequencing used thymocytes. This chain joins TRBV9 and TRBJ1-1, with a tentative D call TRBD1 (5 bases). Here the CDR3 DNA reads TGTGCCAGCAGCGCCGTCACAGGCCCGAACACTGAAGCTTTCTTT. This gives the protein CASSAVTGPNTEAFF.